This T cell receptor beta chain was recorded in a study of blood T cell repertoires in COVID-19. Generated by immunoSEQ multiplex PCR, the TCRdb table keeps only in-frame clones and is missing some. The sample holds over 250,000 clones, approximately 88% seen once. Specimen: PBMCs or T cells enriched from blood (not recorded which). The receptor's source is a woman in her 30s who had recovered from COVID-19.

The CDR3 is CASMAGHTSPSTDTQYF. DNA for the CDR3: TGTGCCAGCATGGCGGGGCACACTTCCCCTAGCACAGATACGCAGTATTTT. The genes are TRBV28 and TRBJ2-3, with a weak D call TRBD2 (6 bases). V lost 7 bases, J lost 0 bases, and 20 bases lay in between. CDR3 length equals 17 residues. Germline V CDR1 and CDR2: MDHEN, SYDVKM.